Described below is a single T cell receptor (beta chain) sequence and its context. Its antigen is not known. The data derive from a study of T cell responses to AZD1222 COVID-19 vaccine. The study, taken as a whole, reports: The peak T cell response came first, and repertoires were sampled only after it. A mostly white British donor set with more females was recruited, and clonal diversity was possibly underestimated. Only a handful of AZD1222 recipients, more than five in all, had baseline seropositivity.

TCRdb keeps only in-frame clones here, not all; method: immunoSEQ multiplex PCR. In the table there are 43,000 or so clones, roughly 88% of which are singletons. Trimming pared 0 bases from V and 3 bases from J, leaving 9 bases between. Germline V gene sequence: CDR1 LGHNA, CDR2 YNFKEQ. The CDR3 contains 14 residues. This TCR derives from an adult who received the AZD1222 COVID-19 vaccine. The chain is built from TRBV4-2 and TRBJ2-7; D call uncertain. The input for sequencing was peripheral blood, taken 28 days after the second AZD1222 dose. CDR3 bases: TGTGCCAGCAGCCAAGATCTACAGAGCTACGAGCAGTACTTC. Residues: CASSQDLQSYEQYF.